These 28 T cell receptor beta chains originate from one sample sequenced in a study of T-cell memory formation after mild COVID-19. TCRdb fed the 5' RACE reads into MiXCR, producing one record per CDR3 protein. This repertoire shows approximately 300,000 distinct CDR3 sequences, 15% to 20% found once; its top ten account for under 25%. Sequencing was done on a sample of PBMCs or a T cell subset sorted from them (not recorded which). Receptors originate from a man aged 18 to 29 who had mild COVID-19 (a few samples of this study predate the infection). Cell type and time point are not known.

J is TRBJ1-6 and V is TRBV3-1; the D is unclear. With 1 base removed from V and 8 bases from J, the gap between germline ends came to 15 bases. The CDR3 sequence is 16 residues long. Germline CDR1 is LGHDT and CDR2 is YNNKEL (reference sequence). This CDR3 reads CASSQGLGRTHSPLHF. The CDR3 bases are TGTGCCAGCAGCCAAGGTCTCGGCCGGACGCATTCACCCCTCCACTTT.

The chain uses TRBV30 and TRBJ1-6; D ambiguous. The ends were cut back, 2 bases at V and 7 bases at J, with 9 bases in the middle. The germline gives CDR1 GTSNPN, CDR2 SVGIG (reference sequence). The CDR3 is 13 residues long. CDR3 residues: CAWSSLQNSPLHF. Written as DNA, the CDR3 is TGTGCCTGGAGTTCACTACAGAATTCACCCCTCCACTTT. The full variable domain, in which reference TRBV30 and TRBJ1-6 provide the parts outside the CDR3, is SQTIHQWPATLVQPVGSPLSLECTVEGTSNPNLYWYRQAAGRGLQLLFYSVGIGQISSEVPQNLSASRPQDRQFILSSKKLLLSDSGFYLCAWSSLQNSPLHFGNGTRLTVT.

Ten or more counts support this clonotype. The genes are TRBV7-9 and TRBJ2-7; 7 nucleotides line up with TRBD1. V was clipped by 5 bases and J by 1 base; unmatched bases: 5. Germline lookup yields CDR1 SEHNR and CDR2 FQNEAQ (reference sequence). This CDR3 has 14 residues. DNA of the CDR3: TGTGCCAGCAGCCCTCCGGGACAGTCCTACGAGCAGTACTTC. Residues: CASSPPGQSYEQYF.

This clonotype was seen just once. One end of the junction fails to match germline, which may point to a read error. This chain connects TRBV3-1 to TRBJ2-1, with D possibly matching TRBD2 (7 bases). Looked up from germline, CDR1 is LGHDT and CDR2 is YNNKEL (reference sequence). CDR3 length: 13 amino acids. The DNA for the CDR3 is TGTGCCAGCAGCCAGGACCTCGGGGGGCGGCACTCCTTC. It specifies CASSQDLGGRHSF.

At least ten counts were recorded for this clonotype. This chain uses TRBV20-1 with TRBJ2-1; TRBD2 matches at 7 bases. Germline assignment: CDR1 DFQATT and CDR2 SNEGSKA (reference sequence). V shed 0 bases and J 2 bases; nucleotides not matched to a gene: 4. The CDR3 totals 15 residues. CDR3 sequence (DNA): TGCAGTGCTAGAGATTCGGCGGGAGCCTACAATGAGCAGTTCTTC. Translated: CSARDSAGAYNEQFF.

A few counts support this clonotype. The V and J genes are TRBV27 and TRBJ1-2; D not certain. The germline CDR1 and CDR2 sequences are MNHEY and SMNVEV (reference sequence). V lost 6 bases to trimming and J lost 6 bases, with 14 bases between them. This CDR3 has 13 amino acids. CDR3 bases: TGTGCCAGCAGATTGAACGGCCGCGATGGCTACACCTTC. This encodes CASRLNGRDGYTF.

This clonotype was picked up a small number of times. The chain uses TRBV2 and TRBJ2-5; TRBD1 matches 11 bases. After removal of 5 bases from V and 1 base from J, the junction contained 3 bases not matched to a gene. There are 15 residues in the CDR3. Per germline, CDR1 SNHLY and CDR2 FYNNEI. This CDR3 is CASSPDRGLQETQYF. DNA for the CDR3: TGTGCCAGCAGTCCGGACAGGGGGCTCCAAGAGACCCAGTACTTC.

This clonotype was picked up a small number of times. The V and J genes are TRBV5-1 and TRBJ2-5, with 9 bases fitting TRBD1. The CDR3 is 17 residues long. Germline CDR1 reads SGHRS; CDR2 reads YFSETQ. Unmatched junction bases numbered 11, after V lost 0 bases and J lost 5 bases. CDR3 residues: CASSLGFRTGVEETQYF. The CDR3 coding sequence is TGCGCCAGCAGCTTGGGTTTCCGGACAGGGGTGGAGGAGACCCAGTACTTC. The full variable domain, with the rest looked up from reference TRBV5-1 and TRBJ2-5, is KAGVTQTPRYLIKTRGQQVTLSCSPISGHRSVSWYQQTPGQGLQFLFEYFSETQRNKGNFPGRFSGRQFSNSRSEMNVSTLELGDSALYLCASSLGFRTGVEETQYFGPGTRLLVL.

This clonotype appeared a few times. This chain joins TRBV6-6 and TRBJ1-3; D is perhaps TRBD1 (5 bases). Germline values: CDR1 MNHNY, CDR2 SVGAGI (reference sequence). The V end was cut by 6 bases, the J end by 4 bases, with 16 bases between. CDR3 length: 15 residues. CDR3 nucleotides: TGTGCCAGCAGCCTGCAGGGTTTGCCAGGAAACACCATATATTTT. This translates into CASSLQGLPGNTIYF.

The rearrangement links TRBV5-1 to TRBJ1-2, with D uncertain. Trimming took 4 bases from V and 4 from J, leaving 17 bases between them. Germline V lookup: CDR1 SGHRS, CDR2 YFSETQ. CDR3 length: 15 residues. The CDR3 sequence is CASSPRHGLLYGYTF. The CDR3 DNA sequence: TGCGCCAGCAGCCCAAGACACGGACTACTCTATGGCTACACCTTC.

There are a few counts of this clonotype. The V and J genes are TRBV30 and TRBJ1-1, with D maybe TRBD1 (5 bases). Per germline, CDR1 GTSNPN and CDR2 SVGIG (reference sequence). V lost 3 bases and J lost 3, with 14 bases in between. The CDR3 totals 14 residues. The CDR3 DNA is TGTGCCTGGAGCGACTCAGGGAAGGACACTGAAGCTTTCTTT. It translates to CAWSDSGKDTEAFF.

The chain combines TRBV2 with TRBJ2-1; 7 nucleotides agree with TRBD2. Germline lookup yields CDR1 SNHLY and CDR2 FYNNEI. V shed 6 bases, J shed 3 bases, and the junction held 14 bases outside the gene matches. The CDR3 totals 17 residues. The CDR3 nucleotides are TGTGCCAGCAGCAGTGTCGGGGGGACCAGCAACTACAATGAGCAGTTCTTC. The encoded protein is CASSSVGGTSNYNEQFF. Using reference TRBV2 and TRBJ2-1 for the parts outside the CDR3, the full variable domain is EPEVTQTPSHQVTQMGQEVILRCVPISNHLYFYWYRQILGQKVEFLVSFYNNEISEKSEIFDDQFSVERPDGSNFTLKIRSTKLEDSAMYFCASSSVGGTSNYNEQFFGPGTRLTVL.

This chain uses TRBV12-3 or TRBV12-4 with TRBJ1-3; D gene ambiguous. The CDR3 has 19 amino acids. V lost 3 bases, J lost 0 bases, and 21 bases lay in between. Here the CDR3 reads CASSFPEQRLPFSGNTIYF. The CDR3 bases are TGTGCCAGCAGTTTCCCGGAGCAAAGGTTACCCTTCTCTGGAAACACCATATATTTT.

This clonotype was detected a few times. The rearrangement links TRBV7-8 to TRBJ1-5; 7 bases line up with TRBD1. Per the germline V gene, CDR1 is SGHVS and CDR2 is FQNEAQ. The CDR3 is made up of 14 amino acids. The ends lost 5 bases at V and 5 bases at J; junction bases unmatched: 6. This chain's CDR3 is CASSKSRGYQPQHF. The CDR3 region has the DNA TGTGCCAGCAGCAAGAGCAGGGGGTATCAGCCCCAGCATTTT.

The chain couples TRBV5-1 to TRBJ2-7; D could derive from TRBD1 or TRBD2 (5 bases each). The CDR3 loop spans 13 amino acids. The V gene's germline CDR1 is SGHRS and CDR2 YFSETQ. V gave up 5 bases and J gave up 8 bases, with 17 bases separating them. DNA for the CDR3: TGCGCCAGCAGTCAATTGGGACCGACCAAGCAGTACTTC. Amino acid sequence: CASSQLGPTKQYF.

CDR3 residues: CASSYFSSGNTIYF. The CDR3 DNA follows: TGTGCCAGCAGCTATTTCAGCTCTGGAAACACCATATATTTT. The genes are TRBV7-9 and TRBJ1-3; D unclear. The CDR3 is made up of 14 amino acids. Germline CDR1 reads SEHNR; CDR2 reads FQNEAQ (reference sequence). The V and J ends lost 4 bases and 0 bases respectively, with 7 bases between them.

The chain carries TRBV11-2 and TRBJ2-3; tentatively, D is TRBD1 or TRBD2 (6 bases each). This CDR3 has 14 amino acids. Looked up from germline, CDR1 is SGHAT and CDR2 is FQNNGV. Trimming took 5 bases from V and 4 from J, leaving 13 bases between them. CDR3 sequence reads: CASSQGRFADTQYF. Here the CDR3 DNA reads TGTGCCAGCAGCCAGGGGAGGTTCGCAGATACGCAGTATTTT.

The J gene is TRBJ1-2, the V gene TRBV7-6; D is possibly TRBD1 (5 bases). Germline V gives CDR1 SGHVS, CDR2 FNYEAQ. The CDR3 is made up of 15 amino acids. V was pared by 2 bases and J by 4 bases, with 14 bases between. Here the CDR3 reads CASSLRGLPSYGYTF. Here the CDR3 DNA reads TGTGCCAGCAGCTTAAGGGGCCTTCCCTCCTATGGCTACACCTTC. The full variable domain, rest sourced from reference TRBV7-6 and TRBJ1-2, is GAGVSQSPRYKVTKRGQDVALRCDPISGHVSLYWYRQALGQGPEFLTYFNYEAQQDKSGLPNDRFSAERPEGSISTLTIQRTEQRDSAMYRCASSLRGLPSYGYTFGSGTRLTVV.

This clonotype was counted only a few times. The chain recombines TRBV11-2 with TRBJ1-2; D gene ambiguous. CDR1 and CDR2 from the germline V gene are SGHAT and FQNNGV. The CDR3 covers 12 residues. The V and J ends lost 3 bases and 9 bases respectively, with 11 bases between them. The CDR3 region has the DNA TGTGCCAGCAGCTTCGAAGGATTCCGCTACACCTTC. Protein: CASSFEGFRYTF.

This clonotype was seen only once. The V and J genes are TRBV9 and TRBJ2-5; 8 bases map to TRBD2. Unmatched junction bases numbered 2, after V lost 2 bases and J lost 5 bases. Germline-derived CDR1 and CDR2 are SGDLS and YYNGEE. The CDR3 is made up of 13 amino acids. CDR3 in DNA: TGTGCCAGCAGCGTTAGCGGGGCTGAGACCCAGTACTTC. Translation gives CASSVSGAETQYF.

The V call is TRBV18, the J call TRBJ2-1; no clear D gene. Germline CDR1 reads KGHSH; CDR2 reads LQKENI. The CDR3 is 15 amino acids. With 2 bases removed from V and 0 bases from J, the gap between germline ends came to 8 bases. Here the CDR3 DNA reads TGTGCCAGCTCACCAAAGGATCCCTCCTACAATGAGCAGTTCTTC. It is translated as CASSPKDPSYNEQFF.

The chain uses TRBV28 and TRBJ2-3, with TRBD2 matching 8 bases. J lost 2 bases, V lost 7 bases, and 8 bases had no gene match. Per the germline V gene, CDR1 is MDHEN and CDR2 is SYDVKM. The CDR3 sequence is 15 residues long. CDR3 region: CASTLGRGATDTQYF. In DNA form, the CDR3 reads TGTGCCAGCACCCTAGGGCGGGGGGCCACAGATACGCAGTATTTT.

The CDR3 reads CASSKQAGTYEQYF. The CDR3 DNA sequence: TGTGCCAGCAGCAAACAGGCCGGTACTTACGAGCAGTACTTC. The chain joins TRBV9 to TRBJ2-7, with D possibly matching TRBD1 (5 bases). V was trimmed by 4 bases and J by 4 bases, leaving 15 bases between them. The CDR3 is 14 residues long. CDR1 and CDR2 from the germline V gene are SGDLS and YYNGEE.

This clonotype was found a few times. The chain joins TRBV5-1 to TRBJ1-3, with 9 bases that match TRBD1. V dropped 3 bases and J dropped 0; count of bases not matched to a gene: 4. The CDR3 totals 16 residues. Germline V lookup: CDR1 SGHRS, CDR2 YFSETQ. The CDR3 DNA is TGCGCCAGCAGCTCCGGACAGGGGAGCTCTGGAAACACCATATATTTT. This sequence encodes CASSSGQGSSGNTIYF.

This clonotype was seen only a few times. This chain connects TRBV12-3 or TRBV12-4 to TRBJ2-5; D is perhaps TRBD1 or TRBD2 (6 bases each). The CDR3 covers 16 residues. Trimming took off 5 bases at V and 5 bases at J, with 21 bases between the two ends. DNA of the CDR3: TGTGCCAGCAGTATTAGGGGGGATACAAGACCCGAGACCCAGTACTTC. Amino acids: CASSIRGDTRPETQYF.

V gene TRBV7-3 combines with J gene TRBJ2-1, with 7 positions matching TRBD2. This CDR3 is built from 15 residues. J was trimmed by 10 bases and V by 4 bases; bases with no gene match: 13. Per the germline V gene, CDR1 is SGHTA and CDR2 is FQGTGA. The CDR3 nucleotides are TGTGCCAGCAGCTATAAAGGAGTAGGCGGGGGAGAGCAGTTCTTC. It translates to CASSYKGVGGGEQFF. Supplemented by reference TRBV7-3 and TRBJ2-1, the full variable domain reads GAGVSQTPSNKVTEKGKYVELRCDPISGHTALYWYRQSLGQGPEFLIYFQGTGAADDSGLPNDRFFAVRPEGSVSTLKIQRTERGDSAVYLCASSYKGVGGGEQFFGPGTRLTVL.

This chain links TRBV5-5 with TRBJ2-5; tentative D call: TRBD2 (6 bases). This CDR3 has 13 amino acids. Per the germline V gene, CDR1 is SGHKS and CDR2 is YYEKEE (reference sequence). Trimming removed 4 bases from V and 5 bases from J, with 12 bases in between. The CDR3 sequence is CASSPWDFETQYF. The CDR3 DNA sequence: TGTGCCAGCAGCCCGTGGGACTTTGAGACCCAGTACTTC.

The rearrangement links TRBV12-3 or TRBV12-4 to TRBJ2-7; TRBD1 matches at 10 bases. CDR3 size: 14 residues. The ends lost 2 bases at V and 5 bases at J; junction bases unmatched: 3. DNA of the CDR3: TGTGCCAGCAGTTTAAGGGACAGGGGAGACGAGCAGTACTTC. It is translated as CASSLRDRGDEQYF.